The source of this T cell receptor beta chain is a study of blood T cell repertoires in COVID-19. As for the study in general: Nucleic acid was either cDNA or gDNA, and it came from T cells, B-cell-depleted T cells, or PBMCs.

The germline V gene encodes CDR1 SEHNR and CDR2 FQNEAQ (reference sequence). The CDR3 spans 15 residues. V was trimmed by 5 bases and J by 5 bases, leaving 16 bases between them. Per the study methods: Amplification from reference gene primers served as the basis for estimated nucleated cell counts. This table comes from immunoSEQ multiplex PCR, and its TCRdb copy is limited to in-frame clones, with some not included. Clone size and the V and J calls come from that table; the DNA yielded D and trimming. In the table there are tens of thousands of clones, roughly 87% of which are singletons. The clonotype was recovered from a man aged 45 to 65 with acute or convalescent COVID-19. The chain couples TRBV7-9 to TRBJ1-5; a possible D gene is TRBD1 (5 bases). The sample was peripheral blood. The CDR3 loop is CASSLASTDDQPQHF. The CDR3 coding sequence is TGTGCCAGCAGCCTCGCCTCGACAGATGATCAGCCCCAGCATTTT.